This T cell receptor beta chain appears in the sequencing data of a study of regulatory T cells in long-lasting Graves disease. Study results and limitations: The study found TRBV28, TRBJ1-2 and TRBJ2-5 favored in persistent disease.

This clonotype was picked up many times. Its specificity is not known. Sample time point: newly diagnosed GD, antithyroid drugs for less than 3 months. The TCR library used RNA extracted from PBMCs. Arm-PCR with iRepertoire HTBI primers amplified the CDR3 regions for these TCR beta libraries. Each CDR3 protein gets one entry after TCRdb re-called the multiplex PCR reads with MiXCR. The sample contains hundreds of thousands of distinct CDR3 sequences, approximately 15% of which appear only once. There are 13 residues in the CDR3. Trimming took 7 bases from V and 4 from J, leaving 14 bases between them. Per the germline V gene, CDR1 is MDHEN and CDR2 is SYDVKM. This same sample was also part of a study on T cells in Graves' hyperthyroidism and ophthalmopathy.

This rearrangement joins TRBV28 to TRBJ2-7, with TRBD1 as a possible D gene (5 bases). The sequence was obtained from a woman aged 25 to 39 with Graves disease. The sequencing used peripheral blood mononuclear cells (PBMCs), collected at new diagnosis, from a patient treated with antithyroid drugs. The CDR3 DNA is TGTGCCAGCATTAAAGGGGTTGGGTACGAGCAGTACTTC. Translated: CASIKGVGYEQYF.